A single T cell receptor (beta chain) is shown here with its context. What it binds is not known. The data stem from a study of siplizumab effects on memory and regulatory T cells. The method was immunoSEQ multiplex PCR; TCRdb's version includes in-frame clones alone and lacks a portion of them. The sample holds fewer than 130,000 clones, 80% to 95% seen once. The CDR3 sequence is 13 residues long. Germline loops: CDR1 SEHNR, CDR2 FQNEAQ (reference sequence). Trimming stripped 1 base from V and 4 bases from J, with 7 bases between. The study's findings and limits: Proliferating siplizumab-culture Treg suppressive function went unconfirmed.

This receptor was taken from a human donor in good health. The V and J genes are TRBV7-9 and TRBJ2-5; the D gene is possibly TRBD1 (6 bases). Material for sequencing was CD4+ T cells sorted from blood. The CDR3, as DNA: TGTGCCAGCAGCTTAGACAGGGCAGAGACCCAGTACTTC. Protein sequence: CASSLDRAETQYF.